These T cell receptor beta chains were read from a single sample in a study of T-cell memory formation after mild COVID-19. TCRdb analysed the 5' RACE reads with MiXCR anew, one entry per CDR3 protein. The data contain fewer than 550,000 distinct CDR3 sequences, 15% to 20% of them seen just once; the ten biggest clones take up approximately 8.1%. Sequenced material: PBMCs or a T cell subset sorted from them (not recorded which). The receptors come from an adult woman who had mild COVID-19 (a few samples of this study predate the infection). Cell type and time point are not known. Each CDR3 is given with its conserved first and last residue. Fields, in order: J gene, V gene, clone size, D gene, CDR3 protein, CDR3 DNA. D genes are given only for firm matches. Rows may omit the clone size; those that give it use once, few, many or a size class.

j_call: TRBJ2-5
v_call: TRBV3-1
clone_size: few
d_call: -
cdr3_aa: CASSPGPPRQETQYF
cdr3_nt: TGTGCCAGCAGCCCGGGACCGCCACGCCAAGAGACCCAGTACTTC

j_call: TRBJ2-5
v_call: TRBV9
clone_size: few
d_call: -
cdr3_aa: CASSVTGLETQYF
cdr3_nt: TGTGCCAGCAGCGTGACGGGGTTGGAGACCCAGTACTTC

j_call: TRBJ1-2
v_call: TRBV7-9
clone_size: few
d_call: -
cdr3_aa: CASSLGGSGENYGYTF
cdr3_nt: TGTGCCAGCAGCTTAGGCGGTTCGGGGGAAAACTATGGCTACACCTTC

j_call: TRBJ1-1
v_call: TRBV27
clone_size: -
d_call: -
cdr3_aa: CASSSDSLLMNTEAFF
cdr3_nt: TGTGCCAGCAGTTCGGACAGTCTCCTCATGAACACTGAAGCTTTCTTT

j_call: TRBJ2-1
v_call: TRBV12-3/TRBV12-4
clone_size: -
d_call: -
cdr3_aa: CASKSSLGRGNNEQFF
cdr3_nt: TGTGCCAGCAAGTCATCATTGGGTAGGGGGAACAATGAGCAGTTCTTC

j_call: TRBJ1-2
v_call: TRBV6-5
clone_size: -
d_call: -
cdr3_aa: CASSYRHGDGYTF
cdr3_nt: TGTGCCAGCAGTTACAGACATGGGGATGGCTACACCTTC

j_call: TRBJ1-1
v_call: TRBV6-5
clone_size: -
d_call: -
cdr3_aa: CASSYSKGGEAFF
cdr3_nt: TGTGCCAGCAGTTACTCCAAGGGGGGGGAAGCTTTCTTT

j_call: TRBJ2-3
v_call: TRBV18
clone_size: few
d_call: TRBD1
cdr3_aa: CASSLDRGATDTQYF
cdr3_nt: TGTGCCAGCTCATTGGACAGGGGAGCTACAGATACGCAGTATTTT

j_call: TRBJ1-5
v_call: TRBV19
clone_size: -
d_call: TRBD1
cdr3_aa: CASSRTGGYQPQHF
cdr3_nt: TGTGCCAGTAGTAGGACAGGGGGGTATCAGCCCCAGCATTTT

j_call: TRBJ2-7
v_call: TRBV5-1
clone_size: many
d_call: -
cdr3_aa: CASSLVTGNPYEQYF
cdr3_nt: TGCGCCAGCAGCTTGGTTACAGGGAACCCCTACGAGCAGTACTTC

j_call: TRBJ2-3
v_call: TRBV11-2
clone_size: few
d_call: -
cdr3_aa: CASSLEPSYTQYF
cdr3_nt: TGTGCCAGCAGCTTAGAACCGTCATATACGCAGTATTTT

j_call: TRBJ1-1
v_call: TRBV19
clone_size: -
d_call: -
cdr3_aa: CASRATGITEAFF
cdr3_nt: TGTGCCAGTAGAGCTACAGGGATCACTGAAGCTTTCTTT

j_call: TRBJ1-5
v_call: TRBV20-1
clone_size: -
d_call: -
cdr3_aa: CSASDGLGQPQHF
cdr3_nt: TGCAGTGCTAGTGATGGGTTGGGTCAGCCCCAGCATTTT

j_call: TRBJ2-5
v_call: TRBV9
clone_size: few
d_call: -
cdr3_aa: CASSVDQGQETQYF
cdr3_nt: TGTGCCAGCAGCGTAGATCAGGGCCAAGAGACCCAGTACTTC

j_call: TRBJ2-7
v_call: TRBV5-1
clone_size: few
d_call: -
cdr3_aa: CASSLDVDGYEQYF
cdr3_nt: TGCGCCAGCAGCTTGGACGTCGACGGGTACGAGCAGTACTTC

j_call: TRBJ2-7
v_call: TRBV12-3/TRBV12-4
clone_size: -
d_call: TRBD1
cdr3_aa: CASRGGQPRYEQYF
cdr3_nt: TGTGCCAGCAGAGGGGGACAGCCTCGTTACGAGCAGTACTTC

j_call: TRBJ2-1
v_call: TRBV6-2/TRBV6-3
clone_size: many
d_call: TRBD2
cdr3_aa: CASSDPGLAGLNEQFF
cdr3_nt: TGTGCCAGCAGTGACCCGGGACTAGCGGGACTTAATGAGCAGTTCTTC

j_call: TRBJ2-7
v_call: TRBV5-1
clone_size: -
d_call: -
cdr3_aa: CASSLAGTLYEQYF
cdr3_nt: TGCGCCAGCAGCTTGGCCGGGACCCTATACGAGCAGTACTTC

j_call: TRBJ2-3
v_call: TRBV5-4
clone_size: -
d_call: TRBD1
cdr3_aa: CASSSEGTGWDTQYF
cdr3_nt: TGTGCCAGCAGCTCCGAAGGGACAGGGTGGGATACGCAGTATTTT

j_call: TRBJ2-1
v_call: TRBV12-3/TRBV12-4
clone_size: few
d_call: -
cdr3_aa: CASRSVVGRLAYNEQFF
cdr3_nt: TGTGCCAGCAGGTCCGTAGTGGGCAGGCTTGCCTACAATGAGCAGTTCTTC

j_call: TRBJ2-7
v_call: TRBV4-1
clone_size: few
d_call: TRBD1
cdr3_aa: CASSPTETGDYEQYF
cdr3_nt: TGCGCCAGCAGCCCGACCGAGACAGGGGACTACGAGCAGTACTTC

j_call: TRBJ2-1
v_call: TRBV12-3/TRBV12-4
clone_size: few
d_call: -
cdr3_aa: CASSFLLGAYNEQFF
cdr3_nt: TGTGCCAGCAGTTTCCTCCTCGGGGCTTACAATGAGCAGTTCTTC